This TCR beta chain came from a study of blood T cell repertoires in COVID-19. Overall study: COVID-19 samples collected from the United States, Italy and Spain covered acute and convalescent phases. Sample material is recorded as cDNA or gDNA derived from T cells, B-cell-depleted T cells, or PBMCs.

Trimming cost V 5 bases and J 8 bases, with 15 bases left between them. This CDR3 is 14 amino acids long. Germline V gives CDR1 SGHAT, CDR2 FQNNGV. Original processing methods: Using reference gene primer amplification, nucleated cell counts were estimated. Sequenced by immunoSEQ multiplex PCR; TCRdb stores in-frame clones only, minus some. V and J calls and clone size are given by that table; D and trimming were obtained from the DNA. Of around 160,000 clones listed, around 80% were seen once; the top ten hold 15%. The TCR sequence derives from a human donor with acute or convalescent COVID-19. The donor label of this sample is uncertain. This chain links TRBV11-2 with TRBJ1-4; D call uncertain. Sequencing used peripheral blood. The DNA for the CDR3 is TGTGCCAGCAGCCGCGACCGGGTTGCGGAAAAACTGTTTTTT. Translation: CASSRDRVAEKLFF.